Listed here are 16 T cell receptor beta chains from one sample, sequenced in a study of cytomegalovirus exposure and HLA in healthy donors. Vbeta (60) and Jbeta (13) primers were used in the PCR. Some clones are missing from TCRdb's copy, which holds only in-frame ones; the method was immunoSEQ multiplex PCR. The sample records about 220,000 clones, over 70% being singletons. The sequenced material came from PBMCs. All receptors come from a boy aged 2 to 10 in good health and CMV-seronegative.

The genes are TRBV6-5 and TRBJ1-1, with TRBD1 identical over 7 bases. CDR3 length equals 12 residues. The germline gives CDR1 MNHEY, CDR2 SVGAGI. Trimming at V came to 2 bases and at J to 8 bases, leaving 2 bases not matched to a gene. The CDR3 protein is CASSYPDREAFF. CDR3 DNA sequence: TGTGCCAGCAGTTACCCGGACAGGGAAGCTTTCTTT.

The CDR3 is CASLTGGTEAFF. The CDR3 nucleotides are TGTGCCAGCCTCACAGGGGGCACTGAAGCTTTCTTT. The chain carries TRBV27 and TRBJ1-1; 8 bases agree with TRBD1. V gave up 8 bases and J gave up 4 bases; unmatched junction bases: 3. Per the germline V gene, CDR1 is MNHEY and CDR2 is SMNVEV (reference sequence). This CDR3 region has 12 residues.

There are a few counts of this clone. The chain couples TRBV11-1 to TRBJ2-2; 10 bases agree with TRBD1. Trimming cost V 5 bases and J 1 base; bases outside gene matches: 4. This CDR3 is built from 16 residues. The germline V gene encodes CDR1 SGHAT and CDR2 FQDESV (reference sequence). The CDR3 protein is CASSRQGAGNTGELFF. The CDR3 DNA sequence: TGTGCCAGCAGCCGACAGGGGGCAGGGAACACCGGGGAGCTGTTTTTT.

The chain employs TRBV15 and TRBJ1-2, with D possibly matching TRBD1 (5 bases). CDR3 size: 15 residues. The V end was cut by 5 bases, the J end by 0 bases, with 13 bases between. Germline CDR1 LNHNV, CDR2 YYDKDF (reference sequence). CDR3: CATSSYGGANYGYTF. The CDR3 nucleotides are TGTGCCACCAGCTCGTACGGGGGAGCTAACTATGGCTACACCTTC. The full variable domain, its missing parts supplied by reference TRBV15 and TRBJ1-2, is DAMVIQNPRYQVTQFGKPVTLSCSQTLNHNVMYWYQQKSSQAPKLLFHYYDKDFNNEADTPDNFQSRRPNTSFCFLDIRSPGLGDTAMYLCATSSYGGANYGYTFGSGTRLTVV.

CDR3 bases: TGCGCCGCCTCTCAACCCGACAGCACAGAGCAGCCCCAGCATTTT. It is translated as CAASQPDSTEQPQHF. The rearrangement joins TRBV5-1 to TRBJ1-5; TRBD1 might be the D (5 bases). This CDR3 comprises 15 residues. V lost 10 bases to trimming and J lost 7 bases, with 24 bases between them. The germline gives CDR1 SGHRS, CDR2 YFSETQ.

The chain links TRBV6-5 to TRBJ2-7; D is possibly TRBD2 (6 bases). The V and J ends lost 6 bases and 2 bases respectively, with 11 bases between them. The CDR3 consists of 13 residues. CDR1 MNHEY and CDR2 SVGAGI come from the germline V gene. CDR3 region: CASSEEGTYEQYF. In DNA, the CDR3 is TGTGCCAGCAGCGAGGAGGGAACCTACGAGCAGTACTTC.

This chain connects TRBV11-2 to TRBJ1-2, with unresolved D. The CDR3 loop spans 15 amino acids. Germline values: CDR1 SGHAT, CDR2 FQNNGV. V lost 1 base to trimming and J lost 0 bases, with 9 bases between them. The CDR3 region has the DNA TGTGCCAGCAGCTTAGTCTGGCCCTCTAACTATGGCTACACCTTC. Protein product: CASSLVWPSNYGYTF.

There are a few counts of this clone. The chain carries TRBV6-6 and TRBJ1-1; a weak D match, TRBD1 (5 bases). Trimming stripped 8 bases from V and 0 bases from J, with 19 bases between. The germline gives CDR1 MNHNY, CDR2 SVGAGI (reference sequence). The CDR3 length is 16 residues. The CDR3 is CASGSRQKFMNTEAFF. In nucleotides, the CDR3 is TGTGCCAGCGGCTCAAGACAGAAGTTTATGAACACTGAAGCTTTCTTT.

The J gene is TRBJ2-5, the V gene TRBV29-1, with D possibly being TRBD1 (5 bases). Germline-derived CDR1 and CDR2 are SQVTM and ANQGSEA. Trimming stripped 4 bases from V and 2 bases from J, with 11 bases between. The CDR3 loop spans 13 amino acids. CDR3 in amino acids: CSVATDTQETQYF. CDR3 nucleotide sequence: TGCAGCGTTGCGACAGACACACAAGAGACCCAGTACTTC.

The chain combines TRBV21-1 with TRBJ1-5; the tabulated D call, TRBD1, remains unverified against the DNA. TRBV21-1 represents a pseudogene. This CDR3 is 15 amino acids long. This chain's CDR3 is CASSKGGQNNQPQHF. In nucleotides, the CDR3 is TGTGCCAGCAGCAAAGGAGGACAGAACAATCAGCCCCAGCATTTT.

This clone appeared a single time. The rearrangement links TRBV4-2 to TRBJ1-5, with TRBD1 as a possible D gene (6 bases). V was cut by 2 bases and J by 4 bases, with 15 bases left in between. The CDR3 is 16 residues long. CDR1 and CDR2 (germline): LGHNA, YNFKEQ. In DNA form, the CDR3 reads TGTGCCAGCAGCCAAAGATCAGGGGCTGATAATCAGCCCCAGCATTTT. Translation gives CASSQRSGADNQPQHF.

The chain joins TRBV2 to TRBJ2-5; 7 bases map to TRBD2. V lost 7 bases, J lost 1 base, and 6 bases stayed unmatched. This CDR3 is 14 amino acids long. The germline gives CDR1 SNHLY, CDR2 FYNNEI. CDR3 sequence (DNA): TGTGCCAGCACCGGGCCTAGCGGCCAAGAGACCCAGTACTTC. This gives the protein CASTGPSGQETQYF.

The V gene is TRBV7-9, the J gene TRBJ2-1; D not certain. Germline V gene lookup returns CDR1 SEHNR and CDR2 FQNEAQ (reference sequence). The CDR3 consists of 10 residues. V lost 5 bases and J lost 10, with 6 bases in between. The DNA of the CDR3 is TGTGCCAGCAGCCCCCAGGAGCAGTTCTTC. Encoded protein: CASSPQEQFF.

The rearrangement links TRBV7-6 to TRBJ2-2; 7 nucleotides agree with TRBD1. CDR3 length: 15 residues. V lost 3 bases, J lost 6 bases, and 7 bases stayed unmatched. In germline, CDR1 is SGHVS, CDR2 FNYEAQ. In DNA, the CDR3 is TGTGCCAGCAGCTTGGGACAGTTGGGGGCCGGGGAGCTGTTTTTT. Its translation is CASSLGQLGAGELFF.

The CDR3 coding sequence is TGTGCCAGCAGCTTGATACAGGGTCCTTTCTACGAGCAGTACTTC. As protein: CASSLIQGPFYEQYF. The chain employs TRBV5-5 and TRBJ2-7; D may be TRBD1 (6 bases). V shed 1 base and J shed 3 bases, with 14 bases lying between them. Germline V lookup: CDR1 SGHKS, CDR2 YYEKEE (reference sequence). This CDR3 contains 15 residues.

This clone has a single count. The V and J genes are TRBV7-9 and TRBJ2-7; 10 nucleotides match TRBD2. V was clipped by 10 bases and J by 6 bases; unmatched bases: 18. Germline loops: CDR1 SEHNR, CDR2 FQNEAQ (reference sequence). The CDR3 runs to 16 residues. This CDR3 reads CATPIQGAGGPPEQYF. CDR3 nucleotides: TGTGCCACACCCATCCAAGGAGCGGGAGGGCCCCCCGAGCAGTACTTC.